This T cell receptor (beta chain) was identified in a study of blood T cell repertoires in COVID-19. Participants were placed into cohorts based on the clinical history they reported. The table came from immunoSEQ multiplex PCR; TCRdb's copy has only in-frame clones and leaves some out. The repertoire consists of 95,000 to 150,000 clones, with 84% occurring once and the leading ten covering around 3.9%. The CDR3 covers 14 residues. V lost 5 bases and J lost 3, with 12 bases in between. Per the germline V gene, CDR1 is SGHAT and CDR2 is FQDESV (reference sequence). The chain combines TRBV11-1 with TRBJ2-3; D is perhaps TRBD2 (5 bases). The sequence was obtained from a woman aged 30 to 39 who had recovered from COVID-19. Sequenced: PBMCs or T cells enriched from blood (not recorded which). CDR3 residues: CASSPLRETDTQYF. DNA for the CDR3: TGTGCCAGCAGCCCCCTACGGGAAACAGATACGCAGTATTTT. Variable domain in full (rest from reference TRBV11-1 and TRBJ2-3): EAEVAQSPRYKITEKSQAVAFWCDPISGHATLYWYRQILGQGPELLVQFQDESVVDDSQLPKDRFSAERLKGVDSTLKIQPAELGDSAMYLCASSPLRETDTQYFGPGTRLTVL.